The rows below give T cell receptor beta chains drawn from one sample of a study of blood T cell repertoires in COVID-19. Produced via immunoSEQ multiplex PCR; TCRdb's table is partial and in-frame only. The table lists about 300,000 clones, around 92% of them singletons. Sequencing was carried out using peripheral blood. These receptors were collected from a young man who had recovered from COVID-19. CDR3s include the opening cysteine and the closing phenylalanine or tryptophan. D genes are given only for firm matches. Rows give clone size only sometimes, using once, few, many, or a class for an expanded clone.

J: TRBJ1-4; D: TRBD1; size: .; V: TRBV29-1; DNA: TGCAGCGCCCGGACAGGGAATGAAAAACTGTTTTTT; CDR3: CSARTGNEKLFF
J: TRBJ2-7; D: .; size: .; V: TRBV4-1; DNA: TGCGCCAGCAGCCAAGATGCGAACTACGAGCAGTACTTC; CDR3: CASSQDANYEQYF
J: TRBJ2-1; D: TRBD1; size: .; V: TRBV6-5; DNA: TGTGCCAGCAGTTACCAAGGGACAGGGCCCAACAATGAGCAGTTCTTC; CDR3: CASSYQGTGPNNEQFF
J: TRBJ2-3; D: TRBD2; size: once; V: TRBV7-3; DNA: TGTGCCAGCAGCTTAAACCCGGGGGGATCCACACAGTATTTT; CDR3: CASSLNPGGSTQYF
J: TRBJ1-1; D: TRBD1; size: .; V: TRBV7-2; DNA: TGTGCCAGCAGCTTCGACAGGGGAGACACTGAAGCTTTCTTT; CDR3: CASSFDRGDTEAFF
J: TRBJ1-1; D: .; size: .; V: TRBV10-2; DNA: TGCGCCAGCAGCTCCCCCTTGGCGGGGGTGAACACTGAAGCTTTCTTT; CDR3: CASSSPLAGVNTEAFF
J: TRBJ2-3; D: TRBD1; size: once; V: TRBV29-1; DNA: TGCAGCGCAGAAGGGACAGATCAGACAGATACGCAGTATTTT; CDR3: CSAEGTDQTDTQYF
J: TRBJ1-1; D: TRBD1; size: .; V: TRBV19; DNA: TGTGCCAGTAGACATGTGGGGCAGGGGGCGCGGCAGGGGCAGAACACTGAAGCTTTCTTT; CDR3: CASRHVGQGARQGQNTEAFF
J: TRBJ1-4; D: .; size: .; V: TRBV2; DNA: TGTGCCAGCAGTGAATATGGGAGTAATGAAAAACTGTTTTTT; CDR3: CASSEYGSNEKLFF
J: TRBJ2-5; D: TRBD1; size: .; V: TRBV5-1; DNA: TGCGCCAGCAGTAAGGGGGCGTGGGAAGAGACCCAGTACTTC; CDR3: CASSKGAWEETQYF
J: TRBJ1-2; D: .; size: .; V: TRBV18; DNA: TGTGCCAGCTCACCCTATGGTTCGGAGGATGGCTACACCTTC; CDR3: CASSPYGSEDGYTF
J: TRBJ1-4; D: .; size: .; V: TRBV11-2; DNA: TGTGCCAGCAGCCACCAGGGAATTAATGAAAAACTGTTTTTT; CDR3: CASSHQGINEKLFF
J: TRBJ1-4; D: .; size: .; V: TRBV11-2; DNA: TGTGCCAGCAGCCCCCAATGGACAGAGCTTAATGAAAAACTGTTTTTT; CDR3: CASSPQWTELNEKLFF
J: TRBJ1-1; D: .; size: .; V: TRBV28; DNA: TGTGCCAGCAGTTTAGTCGCAGGGAACACTGAAGCTTTCTTT; CDR3: CASSLVAGNTEAFF
J: TRBJ2-7; D: .; size: .; V: TRBV7-2; DNA: TGTGCCAGCAGCTTAGTACACGATTCCTACGAGCAGTACTTC; CDR3: CASSLVHDSYEQYF
J: TRBJ1-1; D: TRBD1; size: .; V: TRBV29-1; DNA: TGCAGCGCCTCGGGACAGCCGAACACTGAAGCTTTCTTT; CDR3: CSASGQPNTEAFF
J: TRBJ2-7; D: .; size: .; V: TRBV4-1; DNA: TGCGCCAGCAGCCAAGATCTCCCCGGAGTAGAGCAGTACTTC; CDR3: CASSQDLPGVEQYF
J: TRBJ2-2; D: TRBD1; size: .; V: TRBV3-1/TRBV3-2; DNA: TGTGCCAGCACCCGGGACAGCCCTTACACCGGGGAGCTGTTTTTT; CDR3: CASTRDSPYTGELFF
J: TRBJ2-1; D: TRBD1; size: .; V: TRBV7-9; DNA: TGTGCCAGCAGCTACCGGGACAGGGGGCTTGATGAGCAGTTCTTC; CDR3: CASSYRDRGLDEQFF
J: TRBJ2-5; D: TRBD1; size: .; V: TRBV6-5; DNA: TGTGCCACCAAAAGACAGGGAGTGGATCAAGAGACCCAGTACTTC; CDR3: CATKRQGVDQETQYF
J: TRBJ2-7; D: TRBD2; size: .; V: TRBV28; DNA: TGTGCCAGCAGTTTAGGTTCCACTAGCGGGGAAGAGCAGTACTTC; CDR3: CASSLGSTSGEEQYF
J: TRBJ2-1; D: TRBD2; size: .; V: TRBV5-1; DNA: TGCGCCAGCGATACTAGCGGGACAAACAATGAGCAGTTCTTC; CDR3: CASDTSGTNNEQFF
J: TRBJ2-1; D: TRBD1; size: .; V: TRBV3-1/TRBV3-2; DNA: TGTGCCAGCAAGGGAACAGGGGCCCACAATGAGCAGTTCTTC; CDR3: CASKGTGAHNEQFF